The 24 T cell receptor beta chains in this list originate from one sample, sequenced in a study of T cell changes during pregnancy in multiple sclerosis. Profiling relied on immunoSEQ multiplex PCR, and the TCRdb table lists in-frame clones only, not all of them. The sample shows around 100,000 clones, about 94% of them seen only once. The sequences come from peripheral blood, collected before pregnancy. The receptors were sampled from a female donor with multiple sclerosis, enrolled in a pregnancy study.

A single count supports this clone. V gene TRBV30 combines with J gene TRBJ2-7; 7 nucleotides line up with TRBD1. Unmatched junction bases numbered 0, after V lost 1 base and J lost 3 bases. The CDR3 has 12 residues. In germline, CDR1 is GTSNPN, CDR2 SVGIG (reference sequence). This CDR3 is CAWSGQGYEQYF. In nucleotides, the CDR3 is TGTGCCTGGAGTGGACAGGGCTACGAGCAGTACTTC.

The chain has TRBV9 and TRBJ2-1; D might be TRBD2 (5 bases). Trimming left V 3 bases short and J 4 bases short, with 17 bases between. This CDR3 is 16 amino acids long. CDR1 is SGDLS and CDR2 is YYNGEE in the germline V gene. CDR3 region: CASSGGGGGWYNEQFF. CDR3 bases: TGTGCCAGCAGCGGTGGTGGTGGAGGATGGTACAATGAGCAGTTCTTC. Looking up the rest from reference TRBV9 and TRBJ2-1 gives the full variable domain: DSGVTQTPKHLITATGQRVTLRCSPRSGDLSVYWYQQSLDQGLQFLIQYYNGEERAKGNILERFSAQQFPDLHSELNLSSLELGDSALYFCASSGGGGGWYNEQFFGPGTRLTVL.

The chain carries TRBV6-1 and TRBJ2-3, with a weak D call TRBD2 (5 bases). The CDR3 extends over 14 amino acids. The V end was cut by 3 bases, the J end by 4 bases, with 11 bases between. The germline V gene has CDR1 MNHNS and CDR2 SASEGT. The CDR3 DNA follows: TGTGCCAGCAGTGACGCTAGCTTGGCAGATACGCAGTATTTT. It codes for CASSDASLADTQYF.

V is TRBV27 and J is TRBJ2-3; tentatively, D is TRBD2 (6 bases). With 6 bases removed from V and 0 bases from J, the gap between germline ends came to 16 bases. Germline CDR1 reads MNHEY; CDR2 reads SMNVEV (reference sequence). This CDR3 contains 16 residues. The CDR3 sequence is CASRRNPGTSTDTQYF. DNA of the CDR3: TGTGCCAGCAGAAGAAACCCCGGGACTAGCACAGATACGCAGTATTTT.

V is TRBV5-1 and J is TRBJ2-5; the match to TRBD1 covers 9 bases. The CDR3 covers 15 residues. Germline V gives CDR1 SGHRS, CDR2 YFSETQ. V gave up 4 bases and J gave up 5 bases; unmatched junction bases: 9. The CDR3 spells CASSMLTGGRETQYF. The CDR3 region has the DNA TGCGCCAGCAGCATGCTAACAGGGGGCCGGGAGACCCAGTACTTC.

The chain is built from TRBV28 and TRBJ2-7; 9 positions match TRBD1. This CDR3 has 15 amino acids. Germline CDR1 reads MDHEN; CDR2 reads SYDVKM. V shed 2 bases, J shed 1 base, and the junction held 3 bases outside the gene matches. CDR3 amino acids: CASSLGTGTSYEQYF. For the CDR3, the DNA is TGTGCCAGCAGTTTAGGGACAGGGACATCCTACGAGCAGTACTTC.

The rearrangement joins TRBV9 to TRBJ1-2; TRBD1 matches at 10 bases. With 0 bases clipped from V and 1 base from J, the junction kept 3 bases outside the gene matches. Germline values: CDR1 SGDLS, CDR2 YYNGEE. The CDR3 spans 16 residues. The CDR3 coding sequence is TGTGCCAGCAGCGTAGGGGGGGACAGGGGTAACTATGGCTACACCTTC. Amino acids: CASSVGGDRGNYGYTF.

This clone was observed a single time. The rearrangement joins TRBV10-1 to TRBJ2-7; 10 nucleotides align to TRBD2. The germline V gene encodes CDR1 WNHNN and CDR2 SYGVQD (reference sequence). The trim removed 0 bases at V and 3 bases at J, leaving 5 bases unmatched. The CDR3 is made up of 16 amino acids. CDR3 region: CASSESMLAGVYEQYF. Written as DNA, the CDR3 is TGCGCCAGCAGTGAGTCGATGCTAGCGGGAGTCTACGAGCAGTACTTC.

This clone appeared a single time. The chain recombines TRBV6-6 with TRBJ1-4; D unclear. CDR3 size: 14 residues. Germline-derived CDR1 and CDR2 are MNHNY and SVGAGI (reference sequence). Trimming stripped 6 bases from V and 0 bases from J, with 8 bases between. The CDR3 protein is CASSAVSTNEKLFF. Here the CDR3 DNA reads TGTGCCAGCAGCGCGGTTTCAACTAATGAAAAACTGTTTTTT.

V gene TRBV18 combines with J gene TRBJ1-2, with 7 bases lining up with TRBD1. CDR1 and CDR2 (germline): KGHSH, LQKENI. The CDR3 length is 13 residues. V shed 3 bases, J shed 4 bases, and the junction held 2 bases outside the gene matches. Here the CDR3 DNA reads TGTGCCAGCTCACCGGGACAGCTCTATGGCTACACCTTC. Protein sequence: CASSPGQLYGYTF.

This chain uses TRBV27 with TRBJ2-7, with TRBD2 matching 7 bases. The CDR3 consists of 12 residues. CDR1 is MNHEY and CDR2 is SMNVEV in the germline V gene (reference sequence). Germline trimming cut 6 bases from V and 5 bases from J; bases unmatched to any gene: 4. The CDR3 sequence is CASRTSRNEQYF. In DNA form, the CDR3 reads TGTGCCAGCAGGACTAGCAGGAACGAGCAGTACTTC.

As DNA, the CDR3 is TGTGCCAGCAGCATGAATAGCGGGAGCTCCTACGAGCAGTACTTC. It encodes CASSMNSGSSYEQYF. This chain joins TRBV7-6 and TRBJ2-7; 9 nucleotides match TRBD2. V shed 5 bases and J 0 bases; nucleotides not matched to a gene: 5. Germline CDR1 SGHVS, CDR2 FNYEAQ. This CDR3 has 15 amino acids.

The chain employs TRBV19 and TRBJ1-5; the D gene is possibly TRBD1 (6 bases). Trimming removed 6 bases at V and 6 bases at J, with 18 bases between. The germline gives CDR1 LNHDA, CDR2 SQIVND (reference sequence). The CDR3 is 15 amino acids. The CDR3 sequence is CASRQIFGGGQPQHF. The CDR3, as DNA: TGTGCCAGTAGACAGATTTTTGGGGGCGGTCAGCCCCAGCATTTT.

This CDR3 is CASSPSGTTPTDTQYF. CDR3 nucleotides: TGTGCCAGCAGCCCGTCCGGGACTACCCCCACAGATACGCAGTATTTT. The chain links TRBV9 to TRBJ2-3, with 7 bases lining up with TRBD2. Germline V CDR1 and CDR2: SGDLS, YYNGEE. The CDR3 runs 16 residues. The V and J ends lost 4 bases and 2 bases, in that order; junction bases with no gene match: 10.

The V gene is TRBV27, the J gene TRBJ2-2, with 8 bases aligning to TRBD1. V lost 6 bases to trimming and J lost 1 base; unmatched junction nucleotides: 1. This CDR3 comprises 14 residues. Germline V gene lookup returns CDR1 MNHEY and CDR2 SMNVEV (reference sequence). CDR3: CASRGTGNTGELFF. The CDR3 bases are TGTGCCAGCAGGGGGACAGGGAACACCGGGGAGCTGTTTTTT.

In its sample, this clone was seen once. This CDR3 reads CASSVGQVAPYGYTF. The CDR3 DNA reads TGTGCCAGCAGTGTAGGACAGGTTGCCCCCTATGGCTACACCTTC. The chain has TRBV28 and TRBJ1-2; TRBD1 matches 7 bases. Unmatched junction bases numbered 10, after V lost 5 bases and J lost 4 bases. This CDR3 is 15 amino acids long. Germline V gene lookup returns CDR1 MDHEN and CDR2 SYDVKM.

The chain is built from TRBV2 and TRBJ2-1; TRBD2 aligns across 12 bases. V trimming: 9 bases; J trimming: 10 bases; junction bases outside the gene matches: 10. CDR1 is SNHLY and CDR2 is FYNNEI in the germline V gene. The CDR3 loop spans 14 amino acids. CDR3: CASRLAGVSGEQFF. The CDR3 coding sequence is TGTGCCAGTAGACTAGCGGGAGTCTCGGGAGAGCAGTTCTTC.

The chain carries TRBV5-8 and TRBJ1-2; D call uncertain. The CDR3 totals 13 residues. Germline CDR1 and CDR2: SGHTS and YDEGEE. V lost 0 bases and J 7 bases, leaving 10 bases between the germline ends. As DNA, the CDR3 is TGTGCCAGCAGCTTGGGAGGTGCCGTTGGCTACACCTTC. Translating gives CASSLGGAVGYTF.

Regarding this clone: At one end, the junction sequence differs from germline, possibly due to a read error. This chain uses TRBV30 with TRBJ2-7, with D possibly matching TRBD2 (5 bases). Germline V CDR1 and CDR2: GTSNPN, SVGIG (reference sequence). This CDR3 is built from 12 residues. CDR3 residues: CAWRPSVEEIDF. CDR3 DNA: TGTGCCTGGAGACCCTCGGTGGAGGAGATAGACTTC.

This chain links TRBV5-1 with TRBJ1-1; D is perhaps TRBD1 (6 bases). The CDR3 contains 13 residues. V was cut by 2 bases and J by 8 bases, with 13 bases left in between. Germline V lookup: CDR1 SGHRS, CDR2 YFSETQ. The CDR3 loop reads CASSLNTGYEAFF. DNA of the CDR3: TGCGCCAGCAGCTTAAACACAGGGTACGAAGCTTTCTTT.

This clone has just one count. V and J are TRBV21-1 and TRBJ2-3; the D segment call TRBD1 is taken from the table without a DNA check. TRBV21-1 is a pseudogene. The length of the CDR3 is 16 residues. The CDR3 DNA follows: TGTGCCAGCCCCCAGGTTCGCAGGGGGCACACAGATACGCAGTATTTT. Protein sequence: CASPQVRRGHTDTQYF.

CDR3 sequence (DNA): TGTGCCAGCAGCCAAGGGGACTCTAGCACAGATACGCAGTATTTT. Residues: CASSQGDSSTDTQYF. The chain recombines TRBV6-6 with TRBJ2-3; possible D gene TRBD2, 6 bases. There are 15 residues in the CDR3. Germline V gives CDR1 MNHNY, CDR2 SVGAGI (reference sequence). V dropped 6 bases and J dropped 0 bases, with 13 bases sitting between them.

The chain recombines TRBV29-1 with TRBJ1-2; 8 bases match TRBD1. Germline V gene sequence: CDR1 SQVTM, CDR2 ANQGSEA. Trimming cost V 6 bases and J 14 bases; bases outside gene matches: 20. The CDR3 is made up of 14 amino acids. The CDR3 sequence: CSVEKQGELRMRTF. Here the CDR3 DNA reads TGCAGCGTGGAGAAACAGGGGGAATTAAGAATGAGAACCTTC.

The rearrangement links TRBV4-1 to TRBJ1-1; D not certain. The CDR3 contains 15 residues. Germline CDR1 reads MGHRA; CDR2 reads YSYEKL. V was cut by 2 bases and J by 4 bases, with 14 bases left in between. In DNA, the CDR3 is TGCGCCAGCAGCCAAAACCACGCCACGGGCACTGAAGCTTTCTTT. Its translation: CASSQNHATGTEAFF.